A single sample is the source of the 13 T cell receptor beta chains below, sequenced in a study of T cell responses to AZD1222 COVID-19 vaccine. Sequenced by immunoSEQ multiplex PCR; TCRdb stores in-frame clones only, minus some. The sample holds about 76,000 clones, around 80% seen once. The sequenced sample was peripheral blood, obtained 28 days after the second dose of the MenACWY control vaccine. These receptors were obtained from an adult who received the MenACWY meningococcal vaccine as a control.

This rearrangement joins TRBV19 to TRBJ2-7; the D gene is possibly TRBD1 (5 bases). The CDR3 totals 16 residues. Per germline, CDR1 LNHDA and CDR2 SQIVND (reference sequence). V was trimmed by 5 bases and J by 0 bases, leaving 17 bases between them. The CDR3 loop reads CASSSRGSASSYEQYF. As DNA, the CDR3 is TGTGCCAGTAGTTCTAGGGGATCCGCGAGCTCCTACGAGCAGTACTTC.

The rearrangement joins TRBV19 to TRBJ1-5; maybe TRBD1 (5 bases). Trimming removed 8 bases from V and 1 base from J, with 12 bases in between. Germline CDR1 and CDR2: LNHDA and SQIVND (reference sequence). This CDR3 has 14 amino acids. This chain's CDR3 is CASANRGSNQPQHF. The CDR3 DNA reads TGTGCCAGTGCTAACCGGGGCAGCAATCAGCCCCAGCATTTT.

J is TRBJ1-2 and V is TRBV20-1; D remains unclear. Germline-derived CDR1 and CDR2 are DFQATT and SNEGSKA (reference sequence). Deletions cut 7 bases from V and 8 bases from J, with 5 bases between. The CDR3 totals 8 residues. CDR3 DNA: TGCAGTGTTGAAGGCTACACCTTC. This codes for CSVEGYTF.

The V call is TRBV5-1, the J call TRBJ2-1, with 9 nucleotides matching TRBD2. Germline values: CDR1 SGHRS, CDR2 YFSETQ. This CDR3 contains 16 residues. V lost 4 bases to trimming and J lost 1 base; unmatched junction nucleotides: 6. The CDR3 protein is CASSLIAGVSYNEQFF. The DNA of the CDR3 is TGCGCCAGCAGCCTGATAGCGGGGGTTTCCTACAATGAGCAGTTCTTC.

V gene TRBV5-4 combines with J gene TRBJ2-7, with TRBD2 as a possible D gene (6 bases). The germline CDR1 and CDR2 sequences are SGHNT and YYREEE (reference sequence). The CDR3 is 14 amino acids. Trimming stripped 4 bases from V and 6 bases from J, with 17 bases between. The CDR3 region has the DNA TGTGCCAGCAGCCGCGGGACCCTTACCCTCGAGCAGTACTTC. It is translated as CASSRGTLTLEQYF.

The V call is TRBV7-9, the J call TRBJ1-1; D perhaps matches TRBD1 (6 bases). The germline CDR1 and CDR2 sequences are SEHNR and FQNEAQ (reference sequence). The CDR3 has 13 amino acids. V dropped 6 bases and J dropped 4 bases, with 12 bases sitting between them. CDR3 residues: CASSNRGATEAFF. CDR3 nucleotide sequence: TGTGCCAGCAGTAATCGGGGGGCCACTGAAGCTTTCTTT.

This chain links TRBV5-1 with TRBJ1-1; D perhaps matches TRBD1 (5 bases). The germline gives CDR1 SGHRS, CDR2 YFSETQ. The CDR3 runs 14 residues. With 5 bases removed from V and 6 bases from J, the gap between germline ends came to 17 bases. The CDR3 DNA is TGCGCCAGCAGACTAACGGGGGAGAGGGCTGAAGCTTTCTTT. It translates to CASRLTGERAEAFF.

By share, this clone counts as large. The rearrangement links TRBV6-5 to TRBJ2-3; no clear D gene. This CDR3 spans 11 amino acids. The V end was cut by 7 bases, the J end by 2 bases, with 4 bases between. Germline values: CDR1 MNHEY, CDR2 SVGAGI. Here the CDR3 DNA reads TGTGCCAGCACCGCCACAGATACGCAGTATTTT. Its protein is CASTATDTQYF.

The J gene is TRBJ2-7, the V gene TRBV19, with 10 bases aligning to TRBD1. This CDR3 comprises 15 residues. In germline, CDR1 is LNHDA, CDR2 SQIVND (reference sequence). After removal of 9 bases from V and 4 bases from J, the junction contained 12 bases not matched to a gene. The CDR3 region is CASGQGVGSSYEQYF. CDR3 nucleotides: TGTGCCAGCGGACAGGGGGTTGGGAGCTCGTACGAGCAGTACTTC.

The chain couples TRBV12-3 or TRBV12-4 to TRBJ2-7; TRBD1 or TRBD2 may be the D gene (5 bases each). Trimming took 3 bases from V and 3 from J, leaving 9 bases between them. This CDR3 has 13 residues. The CDR3: CASSLGPLYEQYF. The CDR3 coding sequence is TGTGCCAGCAGTTTGGGACCTCTCTACGAGCAGTACTTC.

V gene TRBV25-1 combines with J gene TRBJ2-3; 11 bases are shared with TRBD2. From germline, CDR1 is MGHDK and CDR2 SYGVNS. The CDR3 loop spans 15 amino acids. The V segment lost 5 bases and the J segment 5 bases; nucleotides outside the gene matches: 6. CDR3 protein: CASSPIAGGGDTQYF. The CDR3, as DNA: TGTGCCAGCAGTCCTATAGCGGGAGGGGGAGATACGCAGTATTTT.

This clone was observed a single time. The chain is built from TRBV9 and TRBJ1-5; D is perhaps TRBD1 (5 bases). The CDR3 totals 14 residues. Trimming left V 3 bases short and J 3 bases short, with 10 bases between. CDR1 is SGDLS and CDR2 is YYNGEE in the germline V gene. CDR3 nucleotides: TGTGCCAGCAGCGCCGGGACCTCCAATCAGCCCCAGCATTTT. Translation: CASSAGTSNQPQHF.

V is TRBV4-2 and J is TRBJ1-1; D may be TRBD1 (6 bases). V lost 3 bases to trimming and J lost 9 bases, with 20 bases between them. CDR1 is LGHNA, CDR2 YNFKEQ, per germline. This CDR3 has 15 residues. The CDR3: CASSQRQVPHRQAFF. The CDR3 nucleotides are TGTGCCAGCAGCCAGAGACAGGTCCCTCATCGTCAAGCTTTCTTT.